This T cell receptor beta chain was documented in a study of T cell changes during pregnancy in multiple sclerosis. TCRdb's copy holds only in-frame clones and misses some; the assay was immunoSEQ multiplex PCR. The sample contains about 60,000 clones, approximately 91% of which appear only once. CDR1 is MNHEY, CDR2 SMNVEV, per germline (reference sequence). Trimming left V 7 bases short and J 5 bases short, with 14 bases between. The CDR3 loop spans 13 amino acids. The origin of this receptor is a female donor with multiple sclerosis, enrolled in a pregnancy study. The sample in question was CD4+ T cells from peripheral blood mononuclear cells, obtained in the first trimester of pregnancy. This chain uses TRBV27 with TRBJ1-2; D possibly corresponds to TRBD1 (6 bases). This CDR3 reads CASKDRTIYGYTF. The CDR3 DNA reads TGTGCCAGCAAGGACAGAACGATTTATGGCTACACCTTC.